The rows below give T cell receptor beta chains drawn from one sample of a study of blood T cell repertoires in COVID-19. Generated by immunoSEQ multiplex PCR, the TCRdb table keeps only in-frame clones and is missing some. The table shows approximately 200,000 clones, with 88% occurring only once. The sample comprised peripheral blood. Receptors were obtained from a young man with active or convalescent COVID-19. Both conserved end residues are trimmed from each CDR3. A D gene is named only where the DNA matches it firmly.

TRBJ1-1	.	TRBV18	ASSSRQVGMNTEAF
TRBJ1-5	.	TRBV27	ASSFRRGPYSNQPQH
TRBJ1-5	.	TRBV6-1	ASSDPELYRAYHQPQH
TRBJ1-5	.	TRBV3-1/TRBV3-2	ASSQAGDNQPQH
TRBJ1-2	TRBD1	TRBV2	AGAQTGGTYGYT
TRBJ2-1	TRBD2	TRBV3-1/TRBV3-2	ASQVSGSGGEQF
TRBJ2-5	.	TRBV27	ASSFQGGIKTQY
TRBJ1-5	.	TRBV9	ASSVGGRDQPQH
TRBJ1-1	.	TRBV2	ASSEGGVNTEAF
TRBJ2-7	TRBD2	TRBV10-2	ASSDGTSGRRAHEQY
TRBJ1-3	.	TRBV2	ASSERGYTIY
TRBJ2-2	.	TRBV14	ASSPSSRTGELF
TRBJ1-5	.	TRBV3-1/TRBV3-2	ASSQDPDQPQH
TRBJ2-7	.	TRBV19	ASSPTGRAFDQY
TRBJ1-1	.	TRBV12-3/TRBV12-4	ASSVQGITEAF
TRBJ2-6	.	TRBV4-2	ASSQAGDHVLT
TRBJ2-7	TRBD2	TRBV13	ASSVAGGYEQY